This T cell receptor beta chain came from a study of low-dose radiotherapy and immunotherapy resistance in tumors. Study context: Each fraction given to Cohort 2 every two weeks delivered 1 Gy, and the total reached 13 Gy over 26 weeks.

Primers used for first-strand cDNA, a TRAV- and TRBV-specific set, covered both alpha and beta chains. TCR amplification involved roughly 21 PCR cycles with a constant-region primer and V-primer adapter. In vitro transcription was used to amplify the isolated mRNA. TCRdb reprocessed the reads with MiXCR, giving one entry per CDR3 protein. Of more than 70,000 distinct CDR3 sequences in the sample, around 30% are singletons; the top ten hold 8.5% to 14%. This CDR3 spans 13 amino acids. The germline CDR1 and CDR2 sequences are LNHDA and SQIVND (reference sequence). The time point: before trial treatment.

The V and J genes are TRBV19 and TRBJ1-2; 8 positions agree with TRBD1. The receptor was isolated from a female donor with ovarian cancer. The sample in question was PBMCs, obtained before treatment. CDR3 sequence reads: CVELRQGNYGYTF. CDR3 DNA sequence: TGTGTCGAGCTGCGACAGGGGAACTATGGCTACACCTTC.